The 15 T cell receptor beta chains in this list originate from one sample, sequenced in a study of naive and memory T cell subsets (TCRdb year 2017). Library preparation was by UMI-ligation and nested PCR. Sequencing used an Illumina MiSeq. To cover both TRBC1 and TRBC2, the beta constant-region primer consisted of an equimolar mix of two oligonucleotides. The public reads were reprocessed in TCRdb via fastp at Q25 and MiXCR, keeping in-frame beta chains. One record per CDR3 amino acid sequence lists the most common genes and DNA. The sample data list some 100,000 distinct CDR3 sequences, and over 7% of these were observed just once. The top ten clonotypes cover 1.6% of the sample. Sequenced: central memory CD4+ T cells from blood. The cell subset or site label on this specimen signifies: central memory, CD45RA- CD27+. These receptors came from a human donor in good health.

In its sample, this clonotype was seen a few times. The rearrangement uses TRBV20-1 and TRBJ2-1, with a tentative D call TRBD2 (6 bases). V gave up 5 bases and J gave up 5 bases, with 16 bases separating them. Germline CDR1 is DFQATT and CDR2 is SNEGSKA (reference sequence). This CDR3 is 14 amino acids long. The DNA of the CDR3 is TGCAGTGCTTCGACTGGCGGGATAAACAATGAGCAGTTCTTC. It is translated as CSASTGGINNEQFF.

This chain links TRBV28 with TRBJ1-5, with a weak D call TRBD1 (5 bases). Germline values: CDR1 MDHEN, CDR2 SYDVKM. The V end was cut by 1 base, the J end by 4 bases, with 11 bases between. This CDR3 contains 15 residues. The CDR3 nucleotides are TGTGCCAGCAGTTTATCAGGGTCCTATAATCAGCCCCAGCATTTT. This encodes CASSLSGSYNQPQHF.

This clonotype came up a few times. The V gene is TRBV7-2, the J gene TRBJ2-1; 9 positions match TRBD2. This CDR3 has 20 residues. Looked up from germline, CDR1 is SGHTA and CDR2 is FQGNSA. The V gene end was trimmed by 5 bases and the J gene end by 3 bases; junction bases not matched to a gene: 20. Here the CDR3 reads CASSLPQRGAKTGSYNEQFF. The CDR3 DNA follows: TGTGCCAGCAGCCTCCCTCAGCGGGGGGCAAAAACGGGAAGCTACAATGAGCAGTTCTTC.

This clonotype was found many times. V and J are TRBV20-1 and TRBJ2-3; the match to TRBD2 covers 8 bases. Germline V gene sequence: CDR1 DFQATT, CDR2 SNEGSKA (reference sequence). There are 15 residues in the CDR3. V lost 2 bases, J lost 5 bases, and 9 bases stayed unmatched. CDR3 bases: TGCAGTGCTAGACCGCTTTCCGGGAGGGAAGATACGCAGTATTTT. Protein product: CSARPLSGREDTQYF.

This clonotype was counted many times. This rearrangement joins TRBV7-6 to TRBJ1-6; no clear D. Trimming took off 0 bases at V and 8 bases at J, with 11 bases between the two ends. This CDR3 is built from 15 residues. Germline V gene data show CDR1 as SGHVS and CDR2 as FNYEAQ. The CDR3 coding sequence is TGTGCCAGCAGCTTAGCCCCCCTTTTGGATTCACCCCTCCACTTT. Translation gives CASSLAPLLDSPLHF.

By proportion, this clonotype is medium-sized. This rearrangement joins TRBV5-1 to TRBJ1-1, with unresolved D. Germline CDR1 SGHRS, CDR2 YFSETQ. The CDR3 runs 13 residues. V dropped 4 bases and J dropped 1 base, with 8 bases sitting between them. The CDR3 reads CASSLTTNTEAFF. The CDR3 bases are TGCGCCAGCAGCCTTACAACGAACACTGAAGCTTTCTTT.

The table lists this clonotype with many counts. The rearrangement links TRBV4-3 to TRBJ2-1; 11 nucleotides align to TRBD2. Unmatched junction bases numbered 12, after V lost 4 bases and J lost 4 bases. The CDR3 is 18 residues long. Germline V lookup: CDR1 LGHNA, CDR2 YSLEER. CDR3 residues: CASSRTLAGGQGYNEQFF. The CDR3 DNA reads TGCGCCAGCAGCCGGACCCTAGCGGGGGGACAGGGATACAATGAGCAGTTCTTC.

Details on this clonotype: A read error may be the cause here, since a much bigger clone is one base away. The chain links TRBV7-3 to TRBJ2-7; D tentatively fits TRBD1 or TRBD2 (7 bases each). The end of the DNA is better explained by TRBJ2-1, so the J call may be wrong. Germline lookup yields CDR1 SGHTA and CDR2 FQGTGA. The CDR3 covers 13 residues. CDR3 sequence: CASSRDRDYEQFF. CDR3 bases: TGTGCCAGCAGCCGAGACAGGGACTACGAGCAGTTCTTC.

There are many counts of this clonotype. The chain has TRBV20-1 and TRBJ2-3; 7 positions match TRBD1. The CDR3 totals 17 residues. The V segment lost 1 base and the J segment 2 bases; nucleotides outside the gene matches: 12. CDR1 DFQATT and CDR2 SNEGSKA come from the germline V gene (reference sequence). Here the CDR3 DNA reads TGCAGTGCTAGAGGTGTAGGGGGCCACAAGGACACAGATACGCAGTATTTT. It is translated as CSARGVGGHKDTDTQYF.

This clonotype was seen ten or more times. The chain is built from TRBV20-1 and TRBJ1-5; D is uncertain. CDR1 and CDR2 (germline): DFQATT, SNEGSKA (reference sequence). The CDR3 totals 12 residues. V lost 6 bases and J 0 bases, leaving 6 bases between the germline ends. In DNA form, the CDR3 reads TGCAGTGCCCTTATTAGCAATCAGCCCCAGCATTTT. Translated: CSALISNQPQHF.

This clonotype appeared a few times. CDR3 amino acids: CASSFSPNTGELFF. In DNA, the CDR3 is TGTGCCAGCAGCTTTTCGCCGAACACCGGGGAGCTGTTTTTT. The chain is built from TRBV7-9 and TRBJ2-2, with D uncertain. V was cut by 3 bases and J by 0 bases, with 5 bases left in between. Germline V gene data show CDR1 as SEHNR and CDR2 as FQNEAQ (reference sequence). This CDR3 region has 14 residues.

The J gene is TRBJ2-3, the V gene TRBV7-2; the match to TRBD2 covers 8 bases. CDR3 length equals 16 residues. The germline V gene encodes CDR1 SGHTA and CDR2 FQGNSA. Trimming cost V 4 bases and J 3 bases; bases outside gene matches: 9. The CDR3 protein is CASSSPSGRRTDTQYF. DNA of the CDR3: TGTGCCAGCAGCTCCCCCAGCGGGAGACGGACAGATACGCAGTATTTT.

The CDR3 sequence is CASSLGGTSYEQYF. The CDR3 DNA sequence: TGTGCCAGCAGCTTAGGAGGGACCTCCTACGAGCAGTACTTC. The chain joins TRBV7-2 to TRBJ2-7, with D perhaps TRBD1 or TRBD2 (5 bases each). V lost 1 base and J 0 bases, leaving 7 bases between the germline ends. The CDR3 has 14 residues. Germline V gene data show CDR1 as SGHTA and CDR2 as FQGNSA.

The chain carries TRBV14 and TRBJ2-7; D possibly corresponds to TRBD1 (5 bases). The CDR3 is 14 residues long. Trimming took 0 bases from V and 5 from J, leaving 11 bases between them. Germline V gene data show CDR1 as SGHDN and CDR2 as FVKESK. The CDR3 here is CASSQDAGRNEQYF. The CDR3 nucleotides read TGTGCCAGCAGCCAAGATGCAGGGCGGAACGAGCAGTACTTC.

In its sample, this clonotype was seen a few times. The gene calls are TRBV12-3 or TRBV12-4 and TRBJ1-5; D is unclear. The CDR3 extends over 14 amino acids. Trimming left V 2 bases short and J 3 bases short, with 8 bases between. The chain's CDR3 is CASSLNRPNQPQHF. The CDR3 DNA follows: TGTGCCAGCAGTTTAAACCGGCCCAATCAGCCCCAGCATTTT.